This entry is about one T cell receptor beta chain. Antigen unknown. Germline assignment: CDR1 SEHNR and CDR2 FQNEAQ (reference sequence). This CDR3 comprises 15 residues. J lost 6 bases, V lost 5 bases, and 11 bases had no gene match. Primers for the PCR totalled 60 Vbeta and 13 Jbeta. Only in-frame clones appear in the TCRdb table, and some are missing; sequencing was by immunoSEQ multiplex PCR. Of hundreds of thousands of clones listed, roughly 90% are singletons. The data were obtained in a study of cytomegalovirus exposure and HLA in healthy donors. Whole-study findings and limits: The productive fraction for most TCR beta V segments was about 87% or about 30% in an earlier analysis.

This TCR was sampled from a woman aged 18-29 years in good health and CMV-seronegative. Material: PBMCs. J is TRBJ2-7 and V is TRBV7-9, with 9 nucleotides matching TRBD1. The CDR3 DNA sequence: TGTGCCAGCAGCAAAACAGGGGGCGCGCAGCGCGAGCAGTACTTC. It codes for CASSKTGGAQREQYF.